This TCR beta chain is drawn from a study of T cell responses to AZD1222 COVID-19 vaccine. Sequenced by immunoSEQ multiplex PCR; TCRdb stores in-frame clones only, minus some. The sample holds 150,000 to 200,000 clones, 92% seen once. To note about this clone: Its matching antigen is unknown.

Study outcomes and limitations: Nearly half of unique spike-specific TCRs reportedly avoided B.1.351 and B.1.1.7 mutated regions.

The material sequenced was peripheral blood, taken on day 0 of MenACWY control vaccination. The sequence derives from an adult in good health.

The CDR3 DNA is TGTGCCAGCAGCCAAGACCCAGGGAAGGGTCAGCCCCAGCATTTT. Translating gives CASSQDPGKGQPQHF. The gene calls are TRBV3-1 (or the pseudogene TRBV3-2) and TRBJ1-5; possible D gene TRBD1, 5 bases. This CDR3 has 15 residues. The V gene lost 0 bases and the J gene lost 6 bases, with 12 bases spanning the gap. Germline assignment: CDR1 LGHDT and CDR2 YNNKEL (reference sequence).